The clone carrying this T cell receptor beta chain was detected a few times. The sample belongs to a study of CD8+ T cells in alopecia areata. Reverse transcribed after extraction, RNA yielded cDNA as the sequencing template. Produced via immunoSEQ multiplex PCR; TCRdb's table is partial and in-frame only. This table holds 160,000 or so clones, under 60% found once. There are 13 residues in the CDR3. Trimming took 5 bases from V and 8 from J, leaving 12 bases between them. Per germline, CDR1 MGHDK and CDR2 SYGVNS. The gene calls are TRBV25-1 and TRBJ1-4; D is unresolved. The clonotype was recovered from a human donor with alopecia areata. This specimen consisted of CD8+ T cells sorted from blood, obtained at week 0. The CDR3 here is CASSPVGGEKLFF. The CDR3 region has the DNA TGTGCCAGCAGTCCAGTCGGCGGAGAAAAACTGTTTTTT.